The 21 T cell receptor beta chains listed next were all sequenced from one sample in a study of CD8+ T cells in alopecia areata. After isolation, RNA underwent reverse transcription to generate cDNA as the sequencing template. Sequencing was performed with immunoSEQ multiplex PCR; in TCRdb, only in-frame clones are kept and a portion is missing. The sample yields about 190,000 clones, 64% seen once. Noted treatment: oral pan-JAK inhibitor, 5-10 mg twice daily. Sequenced here: CD4+ T cells sorted from blood, sampled between weeks 47 and 50, from a patient treated with tofacitinib. These receptors came from a human donor with alopecia areata.

This rearrangement joins TRBV29-1 to TRBJ2-3; TRBD2 might be the D (5 bases). Germline CDR1 SQVTM, CDR2 ANQGSEA. V lost 3 bases and J 4 bases, leaving 11 bases between the germline ends. The CDR3 spans 13 residues. The CDR3 region has the DNA TGCAGCGTTGATGGGAGACGCTCAGATACGCAGTATTTT. Protein sequence: CSVDGRRSDTQYF.

As for this clone: The sample holds other DNA sequences that translate to the same CDR3. The chain combines TRBV4-3 with TRBJ1-2; D not resolved. Trimming cost V 0 bases and J 4 bases, with 6 bases left between them. Germline CDR1 LGHNA, CDR2 YSLEER. This CDR3 has 13 amino acids. The CDR3 loop reads CASSQDGPYGYTF. The CDR3, as DNA: TGCGCCAGCAGCCAAGATGGCCCCTATGGCTACACCTTC.

This clone was counted between two and nine times. This chain links TRBV29-1 with TRBJ1-2; 9 bases map to TRBD1. V dropped 7 bases and J dropped 9; count of bases not matched to a gene: 6. The CDR3 loop spans 11 amino acids. Germline V gene data show CDR1 as SQVTM and CDR2 as ANQGSEA. The CDR3 nucleotides are TGCAGCGCTACCGGGACAGGGAGCTACACCTTC. Its translation is CSATGTGSYTF.

The sample holds one count of this clone. The CDR3 region has the DNA TGTGCCAGCAGTGATCGGACGCCTAGCAATCAGCCCCAGCATTTT. This encodes CASSDRTPSNQPQHF. The rearrangement uses TRBV2 and TRBJ1-5; no firm D call. The CDR3 runs to 15 residues. Trimming took 3 bases from V and 0 from J, leaving 9 bases between them. CDR1 is SNHLY, CDR2 FYNNEI, per germline.

V and J are TRBV19 and TRBJ1-5; TRBD1 aligns across 7 bases. CDR1 is LNHDA and CDR2 is SQIVND in the germline V gene (reference sequence). The CDR3 loop spans 14 amino acids. The J segment lost 4 bases and the V segment lost 5 bases, leaving 5 bases of the junction unmatched. This chain's CDR3 is CASSLAGGNQPQHF. CDR3 coding DNA: TGTGCCAGTAGTCTCGCAGGGGGTAATCAGCCCCAGCATTTT. The full variable domain, in which reference TRBV19 and TRBJ1-5 provide the parts outside the CDR3, is DGGITQSPKYLFRKEGQNVTLSCEQNLNHDAMYWYRQDPGQGLRLIYYSQIVNDFQKGDIAEGYSVSREKKESFPLTVTSAQKNPTAFYLCASSLAGGNQPQHFGDGTRLSIL.

Note on this clone: The identical CDR3 is also encoded by other nucleotide sequences in the sample. Written as DNA, the CDR3 is TGCAGCGTCGTGGACACTGAAGCTTTCTTT. It translates to CSVVDTEAFF. The chain employs TRBV29-1 and TRBJ1-1, with no clear D. In germline, CDR1 is SQVTM, CDR2 ANQGSEA. Trimming stripped 6 bases from V and 3 bases from J, with 5 bases between. The CDR3 sequence is 10 residues long.

The chain is built from TRBV5-4 and TRBJ1-6, with D possibly being TRBD1 (5 bases). Trimming removed 4 bases from V and 3 bases from J, with 11 bases in between. The length of the CDR3 is 15 residues. Germline V CDR1 and CDR2: SGHNT, YYREEE (reference sequence). CDR3 amino acids: CASSLDSNYNSPLHF. CDR3 sequence (DNA): TGTGCCAGCAGCCTTGACAGTAACTATAATTCACCCCTCCACTTT. Full variable domain (remainder filled in from reference TRBV5-4 and TRBJ1-6): ETGVTQSPTHLIKTRGQQVTLRCSSQSGHNTVSWYQQALGQGPQFIFQYYREEENGRGNFPPRFSGLQFPNYSSELNVNALELDDSALYLCASSLDSNYNSPLHFGNGTRLTVT.

The chain has TRBV5-1 and TRBJ1-1; no definite D call. V was shortened by 5 bases and J by 5 bases, with 10 bases between the two germline ends. Per germline, CDR1 SGHRS and CDR2 YFSETQ. The CDR3 totals 12 residues. The CDR3 is CASSFSGTEAFF. CDR3 nucleotide sequence: TGCGCCAGCAGTTTTAGTGGGACTGAAGCTTTCTTT.

The genes are TRBV2 and TRBJ2-2, with D possibly being TRBD1 (5 bases). Trimming shortened V by 7 bases and J by 0 bases, and 12 bases separated the two germline ends. The CDR3 length is 15 residues. Germline V CDR1 and CDR2: SNHLY, FYNNEI. The CDR3 sequence: CASIKGLANTGELFF. As DNA, the CDR3 is TGTGCCAGCATCAAGGGGCTGGCGAACACCGGGGAGCTGTTTTTT.

The chain uses TRBV2 and TRBJ1-5; D unresolved. Germline V gives CDR1 SNHLY, CDR2 FYNNEI. The V gene lost 7 bases and the J gene lost 11 bases, with 18 bases spanning the gap. This CDR3 has 13 residues. CDR3 sequence reads: CASTPEEDVAQHF. The DNA of the CDR3 is TGTGCCAGCACCCCCGAGGAGGATGTGGCCCAGCATTTT.

V gene TRBV29-1 combines with J gene TRBJ1-5; no clear D gene. CDR3 length: 15 amino acids. The V gene lost 7 bases and the J gene lost 0 bases, with 16 bases spanning the gap. The germline gives CDR1 SQVTM, CDR2 ANQGSEA. CDR3 sequence (DNA): TGCAGCGCTGTTGACGGCCTCCATAGCAATCAGCCCCAGCATTTT. Translating gives CSAVDGLHSNQPQHF.

The chain recombines TRBV10-1 with TRBJ1-1, with no clear D. V lost 3 bases to trimming and J lost 4 bases, with 9 bases between them. Germline V gene sequence: CDR1 WNHNN, CDR2 SYGVQD (reference sequence). This CDR3 region has 13 residues. As DNA, the CDR3 is TGCGCCAGCAGTGAAGCGGCGGGCACTGAAGCTTTCTTT. It is translated as CASSEAAGTEAFF.

V and J are TRBV7-2 and TRBJ2-7; TRBD1 agrees at 8 bases. V shed 3 bases and J 5 bases; nucleotides not matched to a gene: 9. The CDR3 is made up of 15 amino acids. CDR1 SGHTA and CDR2 FQGNSA come from the germline V gene. As DNA, the CDR3 is TGTGCCAGCAGCTTCTTTGAGACAGGGGCAGACGAGCAGTACTTC. Its protein is CASSFFETGADEQYF.

This clone was picked up a small number of times. The CDR3 coding sequence is TGCAGCGTTGAAGCCCAGATCCTCTATGGCTACACCTTC. Translating gives CSVEAQILYGYTF. V and J are TRBV29-1 and TRBJ1-2, with D uncertain. V was clipped by 1 base and J by 4 bases, with 10 bases between them. CDR3 length equals 13 residues. Germline V gives CDR1 SQVTM, CDR2 ANQGSEA.

The genes are TRBV7-9 and TRBJ2-1, with TRBD1 matching over 8 bases. The CDR3 length is 16 residues. V shed 3 bases and J 6 bases; nucleotides not matched to a gene: 10. Per the germline V gene, CDR1 is SEHNR and CDR2 is FQNEAQ (reference sequence). The CDR3 spells CASSLAQGAVFNEQFF. The CDR3 region has the DNA TGTGCCAGCAGCTTGGCGCAGGGGGCAGTCTTCAATGAGCAGTTCTTC.

V usage is TRBV15 and J usage is TRBJ2-3; D ambiguous. CDR1 is LNHNV, CDR2 YYDKDF, per germline (reference sequence). Trimming stripped 1 base from V and 2 bases from J, with 13 bases between. This CDR3 region has 16 residues. This chain's CDR3 is CATSRANDKTTDTQYF. The CDR3 DNA is TGTGCCACCAGCAGAGCGAACGATAAGACCACAGATACGCAGTATTTT. The complete variable domain, with remaining parts taken from reference TRBV15 and TRBJ2-3, reads DAMVIQNPRYQVTQFGKPVTLSCSQTLNHNVMYWYQQKSSQAPKLLFHYYDKDFNNEADTPDNFQSRRPNTSFCFLDIRSPGLGDTAMYLCATSRANDKTTDTQYFGPGTRLTVL.

The genes are TRBV19 and TRBJ1-5; possible D gene TRBD1, 5 bases. Trimming left V 3 bases short and J 4 bases short, with 19 bases between. The CDR3 is made up of 17 amino acids. From germline, CDR1 is LNHDA and CDR2 SQIVND (reference sequence). For the CDR3, the DNA is TGTGCCAGTAGTATCCGGACACCCGAGCCCCGTAATCAGCCCCAGCATTTT. Protein sequence: CASSIRTPEPRNQPQHF.

The chain is built from TRBV15 and TRBJ2-7; possibly TRBD1 or TRBD2 for D (6 bases each). The CDR3 covers 15 residues. Germline-derived CDR1 and CDR2 are LNHNV and YYDKDF (reference sequence). The V gene lost 4 bases and the J gene lost 5 bases, with 18 bases spanning the gap. The CDR3 here is CATSKEGTLGNEQYF. The CDR3 DNA reads TGTGCCACCAGCAAGGAGGGGACATTGGGGAACGAGCAGTACTTC.

The chain carries TRBV30 and TRBJ1-2, with unresolved D. V was trimmed by 5 bases and J by 8 bases, leaving 12 bases between them. Germline loops: CDR1 GTSNPN, CDR2 SVGIG (reference sequence). The CDR3 has 11 amino acids. The CDR3 loop reads CAWGRGRGYTF. DNA for the CDR3: TGTGCCTGGGGGCGGGGTAGAGGCTACACCTTC.

This clone was picked up many times. The genes are TRBV2 and TRBJ1-3, with 9 bases aligning to TRBD1. The V and J ends lost 4 bases and 3 bases, in that order; junction bases with no gene match: 7. CDR1 and CDR2 from the germline V gene are SNHLY and FYNNEI. The CDR3 loop spans 16 amino acids. CDR3 amino acids: CASSVKQGAFGNTIYF. In DNA, the CDR3 is TGTGCCAGCAGTGTTAAACAGGGGGCGTTTGGAAACACCATATATTTT.

The V call is TRBV20-1, the J call TRBJ2-3; tentatively, D is TRBD1 or TRBD2 (5 bases each). The CDR3 length is 11 residues. The V gene lost 4 bases and the J gene lost 12 bases, with 14 bases spanning the gap. Germline CDR1 and CDR2: DFQATT and SNEGSKA (reference sequence). In DNA form, the CDR3 reads TGCAGTGCTACCCTTGGGGGTTTCCAGTATTTT. It yields the protein CSATLGGFQYF.